The 18 T cell receptor beta chains below were found in one sample sequenced in a study of response to subunit inactivated influenza vaccine. MiXCR, applied by TCRdb to the RT-PCR reads, yields one record per CDR3 protein. The sample carries roughly 650,000 distinct CDR3 sequences, around 15% recorded once. The specimen was PBMCs from blood, collected roughly 2 weeks before vaccination. The receptor source for this set is a man aged 45 to 65 who received an inactivated influenza vaccine.

The chain is built from TRBV28 and TRBJ1-1; no reliable D call. The CDR3 totals 12 residues. V was cut by 7 bases and J by 10 bases, with 16 bases left in between. Germline CDR1 reads MDHEN; CDR2 reads SYDVKM. As DNA, the CDR3 is TGTGCCAGCATTCCGCCGGGCAAAGGAGCTTTCTTT. Protein sequence: CASIPPGKGAFF.

The sample holds a few counts of this clonotype. The V and J genes are TRBV20-1 and TRBJ1-1, with 9 bases that match TRBD1. The ends lost 6 bases at V and 0 bases at J; junction bases unmatched: 5. The CDR3 is 14 amino acids. Germline-derived CDR1 and CDR2 are DFQATT and SNEGSKA (reference sequence). DNA for the CDR3: TGCAGTGCAACAGGGGGCGGCCTGAACACTGAAGCTTTCTTT. It specifies CSATGGGLNTEAFF.

The chain is built from TRBV4-3 and TRBJ2-6, with 9 bases identical to TRBD1. CDR3 length: 20 residues. Germline assignment: CDR1 LGHNA and CDR2 YSLEER. The junction had 10 bases not matched to a gene; V was cut back by 1 base and J by 0 bases. The CDR3 coding sequence is TGCGCCAGCAGCCAAGTTTTTAGTGGGACAGGGATCTCTGGGGCCAACGTCCTGACTTTC. This codes for CASSQVFSGTGISGANVLTF.

This clonotype showed up just a few times. V is TRBV28 and J is TRBJ2-1; D gene ambiguous. The CDR3 is made up of 15 amino acids. CDR1 and CDR2 (germline): MDHEN, SYDVKM. Trimming cost V 5 bases and J 5 bases, with 16 bases left between them. DNA of the CDR3: TGTGCCAGCAGTCCAGACTTCAGCGCTCACAATGAGCAGTTCTTC. The encoded protein is CASSPDFSAHNEQFF.

This clonotype has at least ten counts. The chain employs TRBV3-1 and TRBJ2-7, with no clear D. The CDR3 spans 14 residues. Looked up from germline, CDR1 is LGHDT and CDR2 is YNNKEL (reference sequence). Trimming took 1 base from V and 7 from J, leaving 14 bases between them. The CDR3 DNA reads as TGTGCCAGCAGCCAAGGGCCCTGGCTTTTAGAGCAGTACTTC. Protein product: CASSQGPWLLEQYF.

The chain's CDR3 is CSARAYGRGTDTQYF. CDR3 DNA: TGCAGTGCTAGAGCGTATGGCAGGGGCACAGATACGCAGTATTTT. The chain employs TRBV20-1 and TRBJ2-3; perhaps TRBD1 as D (5 bases). Germline V CDR1 and CDR2: DFQATT, SNEGSKA (reference sequence). Trimming shortened V by 1 base and J by 1 base, and 12 bases separated the two germline ends. CDR3 size: 15 residues.

This clonotype was counted between two and nine times. A much larger clone differs from this one at a single base, so this may be a read error. The chain has TRBV24-1 and TRBJ2-1, with no clear D. Germline V lookup: CDR1 KGHDR, CDR2 SFDVKD. The CDR3 extends over 15 amino acids. V was clipped by 0 bases and J by 8 bases, with 13 bases between them. Here the CDR3 DNA reads TGTGCCACCAGTGATTTGCGTTCTAGTATTGATGAGCAGTTCTTC. Amino acids: CATSDLRSSIDEQFF.

This chain connects TRBV4-2 to TRBJ2-7, with 8 bases lining up with TRBD2. This CDR3 spans 15 amino acids. Germline trimming cut 6 bases from V and 0 bases from J; bases unmatched to any gene: 7. Germline values: CDR1 LGHNA, CDR2 YNFKEQ. Here the CDR3 reads CASRTSGSVSYEQYF. In nucleotides, the CDR3 is TGTGCCAGCAGAACGAGCGGGAGTGTCTCCTACGAGCAGTACTTC.

This clonotype was counted ten times or more. J is TRBJ1-5 and V is TRBV4-1; no definite D call. CDR1 is MGHRA, CDR2 YSYEKL, per germline. Trimming removed 1 base at V and 7 bases at J, with 11 bases between. This CDR3 contains 14 residues. Written as DNA, the CDR3 is TGCGCCAGCAGCCAAGCCTTTAGTACCCAGCCCCAGCATTTT. It translates to CASSQAFSTQPQHF.

The chain couples TRBV4-3 to TRBJ1-4, with D tentatively TRBD1 (6 bases). CDR3 length: 16 amino acids. Trimming left V 3 bases short and J 3 bases short, with 14 bases between. CDR1 and CDR2 (germline): LGHNA, YSLEER. The CDR3 bases are TGCGCCAGCAGCCATCAAACAGGGTCGGCTAATGAAAAACTGTTTTTT. It is translated as CASSHQTGSANEKLFF.

The sample holds a few counts of this clonotype. The V gene is TRBV10-3, the J gene TRBJ2-1; TRBD1 is a possible D gene (6 bases). Trimming shortened V by 6 bases and J by 5 bases, and 17 bases separated the two germline ends. The germline CDR1 and CDR2 sequences are ENHRY and SYGVKD. The CDR3 has 15 amino acids. The CDR3 region is CAIRTQGPLDNEQFF. CDR3 DNA sequence: TGTGCCATCAGGACACAGGGACCCTTGGACAATGAGCAGTTCTTC.

This CDR3 reads CASSLEGLAGGRTGELFF. The CDR3, as DNA: TGTGCCAGCAGCTTAGAGGGACTAGCGGGAGGTCGCACCGGGGAGCTGTTTTTT. The chain links TRBV11-2 to TRBJ2-2; TRBD2 aligns across 15 bases. Losses at the gene ends were 0 bases for V and 4 bases for J; bases not matched to a gene: 3. Germline CDR1 SGHAT, CDR2 FQNNGV. The CDR3 runs to 18 residues.

This clonotype was found a few times. The rearrangement links TRBV10-3 to TRBJ1-5; D gene uncertain. V dropped 0 bases and J dropped 8 bases, with 2 bases sitting between them. CDR3 size: 11 residues. Germline V gene sequence: CDR1 ENHRY, CDR2 SYGVKD. CDR3 nucleotide sequence: TGTGCCATCAGTGAGTCCAAGCCCCAGCATTTT. Translated, it gives CAISESKPQHF.

This clonotype was detected many times. The chain couples TRBV27 to TRBJ2-7; TRBD1 agrees at 7 bases. V was clipped by 2 bases and J by 6 bases; unmatched bases: 7. Germline CDR1 is MNHEY and CDR2 is SMNVEV (reference sequence). The CDR3 length is 14 residues. The CDR3 bases are TGTGCCAGCAGTTTAACCCGACAGGGTCGCGAGCAGTACTTC. Its protein is CASSLTRQGREQYF.

J is TRBJ2-3 and V is TRBV28; no clear D gene. CDR1 is MDHEN and CDR2 is SYDVKM in the germline V gene. This CDR3 spans 11 amino acids. Trimming removed 6 bases from V and 14 bases from J, with 15 bases in between. The CDR3 here is CASRDTVRPYF. In DNA, the CDR3 is TGTGCCAGCAGAGATACCGTTCGTCCGTATTTT.

V usage is TRBV6-1 and J usage is TRBJ2-7; 8 positions match TRBD2. V shed 3 bases, J shed 8 bases, and the junction held 18 bases outside the gene matches. Germline V CDR1 and CDR2: MNHNS, SASEGT. The CDR3 extends over 17 amino acids. The CDR3 nucleotides read TGTGCCAGCAGTGAGCCATCCGGGGGGGGCCCTACCCCTAAGCAGTACTTC. Translation: CASSEPSGGGPTPKQYF.

The genes are TRBV5-6 and TRBJ2-1; 7 positions agree with TRBD2. Germline V gives CDR1 SGHDT, CDR2 YYEEEE. V shed 0 bases and J 7 bases; nucleotides not matched to a gene: 4. CDR3 length: 14 residues. CDR3 sequence reads: CASSLVGTNNEQFF. CDR3 nucleotides: TGTGCCAGCAGCTTGGTCGGGACTAATAATGAGCAGTTCTTC.

At least ten counts were recorded for this clonotype. This rearrangement joins TRBV6-5 to TRBJ1-5; no clear D. The ends were cut back, 2 bases at V and 5 bases at J, with 13 bases in the middle. The CDR3 spans 15 residues. The germline CDR1 and CDR2 sequences are MNHEY and SVGAGI. The CDR3 DNA reads as TGTGCCAGCAGTTACAACGGGTGGGGAGATCAGCCCCAGCATTTT. Protein product: CASSYNGWGDQPQHF.